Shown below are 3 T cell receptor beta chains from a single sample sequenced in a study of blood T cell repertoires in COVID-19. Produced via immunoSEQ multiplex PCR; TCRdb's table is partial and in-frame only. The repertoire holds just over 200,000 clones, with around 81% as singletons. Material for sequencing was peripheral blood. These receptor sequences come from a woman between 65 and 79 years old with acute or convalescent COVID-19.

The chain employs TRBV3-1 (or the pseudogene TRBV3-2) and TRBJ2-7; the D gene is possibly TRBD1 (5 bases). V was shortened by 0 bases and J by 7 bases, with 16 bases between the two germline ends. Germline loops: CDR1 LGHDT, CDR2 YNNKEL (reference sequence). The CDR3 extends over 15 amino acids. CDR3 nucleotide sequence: TGTGCCAGCAGCCAAGATTCCCAGGGAAGCTTGGAGCAGTACTTC. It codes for CASSQDSQGSLEQYF.

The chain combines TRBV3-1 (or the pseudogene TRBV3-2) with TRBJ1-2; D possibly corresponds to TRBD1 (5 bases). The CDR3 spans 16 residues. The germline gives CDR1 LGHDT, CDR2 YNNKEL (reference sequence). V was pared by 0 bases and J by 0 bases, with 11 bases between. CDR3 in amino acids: CASSQDLQGPNYGYTF. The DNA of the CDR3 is TGTGCCAGCAGCCAAGATCTCCAGGGCCCTAACTATGGCTACACCTTC.

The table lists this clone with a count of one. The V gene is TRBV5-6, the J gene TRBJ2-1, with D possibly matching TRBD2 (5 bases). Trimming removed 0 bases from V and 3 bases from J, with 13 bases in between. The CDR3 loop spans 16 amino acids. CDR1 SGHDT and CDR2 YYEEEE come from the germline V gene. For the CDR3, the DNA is TGTGCCAGCAGCTTGGGGGCGGCCCGGGGCTACAATGAGCAGTTCTTC. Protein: CASSLGAARGYNEQFF.